The 17 T cell receptor beta chains given below trace back to one sample, sequenced in a study of T cells in tumors after PD-1 blockade. Assay used: immunoSEQ multiplex PCR; TCRdb lists only in-frame clones, some missing. Here the sample spans 40,000 to 55,000 clones, nearly 80% being singletons. The specimen comprised PBMCs, sampled before anti-PD-1 treatment. The receptors stem from a human donor with basal cell carcinoma.

The J gene is TRBJ1-2, the V gene TRBV27; D perhaps matches TRBD1 (6 bases). The CDR3 runs to 17 residues. Trimming left V 5 bases short and J 6 bases short, with 25 bases between. Germline values: CDR1 MNHEY, CDR2 SMNVEV (reference sequence). CDR3 nucleotides: TGTGCCAGCAGTGAACTCGGGGGGCAGGACTTCACCAATGGCTACACCTTC. Protein sequence: CASSELGGQDFTNGYTF.

Only a few counts were recorded for this clone. The rearrangement uses TRBV19 and TRBJ2-7; 7 nucleotides align to TRBD1. This CDR3 region has 15 residues. After removal of 1 base from V and 3 bases from J, the junction contained 6 bases not matched to a gene. Germline V gives CDR1 LNHDA, CDR2 SQIVND (reference sequence). The CDR3 nucleotides read TGTGCCAGTAGTATAGGTAACAGGGGTATCTACGAGCAGTACTTC. Its translation: CASSIGNRGIYEQYF. Based on the CDR3 plus reference TRBV19 and TRBJ2-7, the full variable domain is DGGITQSPKYLFRKEGQNVTLSCEQNLNHDAMYWYRQDPGQGLRLIYYSQIVNDFQKGDIAEGYSVSREKKESFPLTVTSAQKNPTAFYLCASSIGNRGIYEQYFGPGTRLTVT.

The chain has TRBV14 and TRBJ2-1; tentative D call: TRBD1 (6 bases). The CDR3 sequence is 14 residues long. The V end was cut by 5 bases, the J end by 8 bases, with 16 bases between. Looked up from germline, CDR1 is SGHDN and CDR2 is FVKESK. CDR3 sequence (DNA): TGTGCCAGCAGCGTCTCCCAGGGGAGCTATGAGCAGTTCTTC. Protein product: CASSVSQGSYEQFF.

The CDR3, as DNA: TGTGCCAGTAGTATAGGCACAGATAGCAATCAGCCCCAGCATTTT. Protein product: CASSIGTDSNQPQHF. The chain carries TRBV19 and TRBJ1-5; D ambiguous. V was pared by 1 base and J by 0 bases, with 7 bases between. CDR3 length: 15 residues. From germline, CDR1 is LNHDA and CDR2 SQIVND (reference sequence).

The genes are TRBV28 and TRBJ2-2; tentative D call: TRBD2 (6 bases). The CDR3 loop spans 14 amino acids. Trimming took off 5 bases at V and 1 base at J, with 8 bases between the two ends. Per the germline V gene, CDR1 is MDHEN and CDR2 is SYDVKM. In nucleotides, the CDR3 is TGTGCCAGCAGTCCGGGGGAGAACACCGGGGAGCTGTTTTTT. Translation gives CASSPGENTGELFF.

This chain uses TRBV5-5 with TRBJ1-1, with D maybe TRBD1 (5 bases). CDR1 and CDR2 (germline): SGHKS, YYEKEE (reference sequence). This CDR3 spans 14 amino acids. Trimming stripped 1 base from V and 4 bases from J, with 11 bases between. The CDR3 here is CASSLSLGVTEAFF. The CDR3 DNA reads TGTGCCAGCAGCTTGTCGTTGGGGGTCACTGAAGCTTTCTTT.

CDR3 loop: CASSLEPGMNTEAFF. In DNA form, the CDR3 reads TGCGCCAGCAGCTTGGAACCGGGGATGAACACTGAAGCTTTCTTT. The chain is built from TRBV5-1 and TRBJ1-1, with D hard to call. This CDR3 is built from 15 residues. Deletions cut 0 bases from V and 0 bases from J, with 9 bases between. Germline lookup yields CDR1 SGHRS and CDR2 YFSETQ.

The CDR3 nucleotides are TGCAGTGCTTCAACTTACAATGAGCAGTTCTTC. It encodes CSASTYNEQFF. The J gene is TRBJ2-1, the V gene TRBV20-1; D gene unclear. V was cut by 5 bases and J by 4 bases, with 6 bases left in between. CDR1 and CDR2 from the germline V gene are DFQATT and SNEGSKA (reference sequence). The CDR3 has 11 residues.

The chain combines TRBV7-7 with TRBJ2-2, with 8 positions matching TRBD1. V trimming: 3 bases; J trimming: 6 bases; junction bases outside the gene matches: 9. This CDR3 region has 16 residues. CDR1 is SSHAT, CDR2 FNYEAQ, per germline (reference sequence). CDR3 nucleotides: TGTGCCAGCAGCTTGGGGATCATGGGACAGGCCGGGGAGCTGTTTTTT. This gives the protein CASSLGIMGQAGELFF.

The chain has TRBV7-2 and TRBJ2-1, with 7 bases fitting TRBD1. Germline trimming cut 3 bases from V and 8 bases from J; bases unmatched to any gene: 7. Germline CDR1 SGHTA, CDR2 FQGNSA. There are 14 residues in the CDR3. The CDR3 loop is CASSFYRTGDEQFF. The CDR3 DNA is TGTGCCAGCAGCTTTTATCGGACAGGCGATGAGCAGTTCTTC. The variable domain in full, completed from reference TRBV7-2 and TRBJ2-1, reads GAGVSQSPSNKVTEKGKDVELRCDPISGHTALYWYRQSLGQGLEFLIYFQGNSAPDKSGLPSDRFSAERTGGSVSTLTIQRTQQEDSAVYLCASSFYRTGDEQFFGPGTRLTVL.

This sequence joins TRBV5-6 and TRBJ2-1, with no clear D. This CDR3 is built from 14 residues. Trimming took 1 base from V and 0 from J, leaving 5 bases between them. Germline V gives CDR1 SGHDT, CDR2 YYEEEE. The CDR3 nucleotides read TGTGCCAGCAGCTTGTACAGCTCCTACAATGAGCAGTTCTTC. Translated: CASSLYSSYNEQFF. Combining the CDR3 with reference TRBV5-6 and TRBJ2-1 gives the whole variable domain DAGVTQSPTHLIKTRGQQVTLRCSPKSGHDTVSWYQQALGQGPQFIFQYYEEEERQRGNFPDRFSGHQFPNYSSELNVNALLLGDSALYLCASSLYSSYNEQFFGPGTRLTVL.

The gene calls are TRBV5-1 and TRBJ2-2; D is uncertain. V lost 3 bases to trimming and J lost 6 bases, with 15 bases between them. This CDR3 region has 15 residues. Germline V gene sequence: CDR1 SGHRS, CDR2 YFSETQ. CDR3 DNA: TGCGCCAGCAGCTCCGCATCGTCCCTGGCCGGGGAGCTGTTTTTT. It yields the protein CASSSASSLAGELFF. The full variable domain, in which reference TRBV5-1 and TRBJ2-2 provide the parts outside the CDR3, is KAGVTQTPRYLIKTRGQQVTLSCSPISGHRSVSWYQQTPGQGLQFLFEYFSETQRNKGNFPGRFSGRQFSNSRSEMNVSTLELGDSALYLCASSSASSLAGELFFGEGSRLTVL.

This clone appeared once. This rearrangement joins TRBV13 to TRBJ2-1, with 9 bases lining up with TRBD1. CDR3 length: 16 residues. J was trimmed by 7 bases and V by 5 bases; bases with no gene match: 12. Germline V gene sequence: CDR1 PRHDT, CDR2 FYEKMQ (reference sequence). CDR3 nucleotides: TGTGCCAGCAGCACCAGACGGGACAGGGCGAATAATGAGCAGTTCTTC. It translates to CASSTRRDRANNEQFF.

The sample holds one count of this clone. J is TRBJ1-1 and V is TRBV11-1; D is possibly TRBD1 (6 bases). Germline V gene data show CDR1 as SGHAT and CDR2 as FQDESV (reference sequence). Trimming took off 5 bases at V and 3 bases at J, with 10 bases between the two ends. The CDR3 extends over 13 amino acids. The CDR3 region is CASSPNRDTEAFF. CDR3 DNA sequence: TGTGCCAGCAGCCCCAACAGGGACACTGAAGCTTTCTTT.

The CDR3 protein is CASSQRPRGADNEQFF. The CDR3 coding sequence is TGCGCCAGCAGCCAAAGGCCCCGGGGGGCCGACAATGAGCAGTTCTTC. The gene calls are TRBV4-1 and TRBJ2-1; maybe TRBD2 (7 bases). The ends were cut back, 2 bases at V and 5 bases at J, with 16 bases in the middle. This CDR3 is built from 16 residues. The V gene's germline CDR1 is MGHRA and CDR2 YSYEKL.

The chain employs TRBV5-5 and TRBJ2-7, with 10 bases that match TRBD2. The germline CDR1 and CDR2 sequences are SGHKS and YYEKEE (reference sequence). The CDR3 contains 15 residues. V gave up 0 bases and J gave up 2 bases; unmatched junction bases: 2. CDR3 region: CASSLVLAGAYEQYF. DNA of the CDR3: TGTGCCAGCAGCTTGGTCCTAGCGGGAGCCTACGAGCAGTACTTC.

A single count supports this clone. V is TRBV11-1 and J is TRBJ1-1, with 8 bases identical to TRBD1. Germline V gene sequence: CDR1 SGHAT, CDR2 FQDESV (reference sequence). The trim removed 5 bases at V and 10 bases at J, leaving 9 bases unmatched. This CDR3 comprises 13 residues. CDR3 DNA: TGTGCCAGCAGCGACCGACAGGGGCTGGGAGCTTTCTTT. Translated: CASSDRQGLGAFF.